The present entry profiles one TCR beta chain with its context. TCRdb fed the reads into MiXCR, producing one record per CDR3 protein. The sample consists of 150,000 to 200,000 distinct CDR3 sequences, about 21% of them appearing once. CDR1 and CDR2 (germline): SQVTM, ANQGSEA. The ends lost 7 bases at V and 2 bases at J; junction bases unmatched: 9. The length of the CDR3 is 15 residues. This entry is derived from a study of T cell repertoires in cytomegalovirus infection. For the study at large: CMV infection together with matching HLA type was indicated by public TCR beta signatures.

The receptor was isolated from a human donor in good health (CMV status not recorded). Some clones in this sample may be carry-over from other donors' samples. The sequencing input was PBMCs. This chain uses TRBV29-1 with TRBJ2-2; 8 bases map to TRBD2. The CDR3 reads CSAVGGAINTGELFF. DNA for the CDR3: TGCAGCGCTGTCGGGGGGGCCATTAACACCGGGGAGCTGTTTTTT.